Listed here are 29 T cell receptor beta chains from one sample, sequenced in a study of breast tumors, draining lymph nodes, adjacent tissues. Using its own MiXCR run on the multiplex PCR reads, TCRdb lists one record per CDR3 protein. The sample has 84,000 or so distinct CDR3 sequences, around 30% seen once; the top ten hold more than 7%. Axillary draining lymph nodes of breast cancer patients supplied the node samples. The sample comprised axillary lymph node tissue. These receptors were taken from a female donor with breast cancer. Some clones in this sample may be carry-over from other donors' samples.

The chain uses TRBV5-1 and TRBJ2-7, with 9 nucleotides matching TRBD1. The germline gives CDR1 SGHRS, CDR2 YFSETQ. V lost 4 bases and J lost 6; bases outside the gene matches: 5. CDR3 length: 13 amino acids. The CDR3 region is CASSIGQGREQYF. The CDR3 coding sequence is TGCGCCAGCAGCATCGGACAGGGGCGCGAGCAGTACTTC.

This clonotype was seen many times. This clone may be a read error of a much larger clone one base away. This sequence joins TRBV20-1 and TRBJ2-7, with 13 bases matching TRBD2. Germline CDR1 is DFQATT and CDR2 is SNEGSKA (reference sequence). The CDR3 contains 14 residues. Unmatched junction bases numbered 7, after V lost 5 bases and J lost 6 bases. The CDR3 DNA follows: TGCAGTGCTTCCCGGACTAGCGGGAGATCCGAGCAGTACTTC. Residues: CSASRTSGRSEQYF.

This clonotype was observed many times. This could be a read error, since a much larger clone is one nucleotide away. The chain links TRBV5-8 to TRBJ2-7, with no clear D. CDR1 and CDR2 (germline): SGHTS, YDEGEE. Deletions cut 2 bases from V and 6 bases from J, with 9 bases between. This CDR3 has 12 amino acids. The CDR3 loop reads CASSFDSPEQYF. CDR3 nucleotide sequence: TGTGCCAGCAGCTTCGACTCCCCCGAGCAGTACTTC.

There are many counts of this clonotype. The V gene is TRBV19, the J gene TRBJ2-3, with 7 nucleotides matching TRBD2. The CDR3 sequence is 16 residues long. The V gene end was trimmed by 0 bases and the J gene end by 2 bases; junction bases not matched to a gene: 5. CDR1 is LNHDA and CDR2 is SQIVND in the germline V gene (reference sequence). CDR3 DNA: TGTGCCAGTAGTATAGATGGGGGAGGGCTCACAGATACGCAGTATTTT. This encodes CASSIDGGGLTDTQYF.

This clonotype was counted only a few times. The chain is built from TRBV7-9 and TRBJ2-7, with 11 bases matching TRBD2. CDR1 and CDR2 (germline): SEHNR, FQNEAQ (reference sequence). With V trimmed by 5 bases and J by 3 bases, 3 bases remained unmatched. This CDR3 spans 14 amino acids. The chain's CDR3 is CASSEGLAGYEQYF. In DNA, the CDR3 is TGTGCCAGCAGCGAAGGACTAGCGGGCTACGAGCAGTACTTC. Full variable domain (remainder filled in from reference TRBV7-9 and TRBJ2-7): DTGVSQNPRHKITKRGQNVTFRCDPISEHNRLYWYRQTLGQGPEFLTYFQNEAQLEKSRLLSDRFSAERPKGSFSTLEIQRTEQGDSAMYLCASSEGLAGYEQYFGPGTRLTVT.

This clonotype showed up just once. A much larger clone differs from this one at a single base, so this may be a read error. The chain employs TRBV28 and TRBJ1-5; D gene unclear. Germline V gene data show CDR1 as MDHEN and CDR2 as SYDVKM. V gave up 6 bases and J gave up 4 bases, with 13 bases separating them. The CDR3 is made up of 14 amino acids. The CDR3 DNA reads as TGTGCCAGCAGCGGGTCTTTGGGGAATCAGCCCCAGCATTTT. Residues: CASSGSLGNQPQHF.

This clonotype occurred a few times. A read error may explain this, as a much larger clone is one base away. This sequence joins TRBV5-6 and TRBJ2-1, with D maybe TRBD1 (5 bases). Germline V gives CDR1 SGHDT, CDR2 YYEEEE. This CDR3 is built from 15 residues. V dropped 1 base and J dropped 2 bases, with 10 bases sitting between them. Here the CDR3 DNA reads TGTGCCAGCAGCTTGTTTGGGGCGACCTACAATGAGCAGTTCTTC. The encoded protein is CASSLFGATYNEQFF.

This clonotype was counted only a few times. A read error may explain this, as a much larger clone is one base away. The chain uses TRBV5-4 and TRBJ2-6; D perhaps matches TRBD2 (7 bases). Trimming stripped 3 bases from V and 1 base from J, with 23 bases between. CDR3 length equals 20 residues. Germline V lookup: CDR1 SGHNT, CDR2 YYREEE (reference sequence). CDR3 in amino acids: CASSSRGASGIKSGANVLTF. CDR3 nucleotide sequence: TGTGCCAGCAGCTCCCGGGGGGCGAGTGGAATTAAATCTGGGGCCAACGTCCTGACTTTC.

The sample holds many counts of this clonotype. J is TRBJ2-1 and V is TRBV7-2, with D possibly matching TRBD2 (5 bases). The germline V gene has CDR1 SGHTA and CDR2 FQGNSA. V shed 1 base and J shed 7 bases, with 8 bases lying between them. CDR3 length: 13 amino acids. CDR3 coding DNA: TGTGCCAGCAGCTTAGGGGGAGAGAATGAGCAGTTCTTC. It codes for CASSLGGENEQFF.

This clonotype was picked up many times. J is TRBJ2-1 and V is TRBV14; D is undetermined. The CDR3 loop spans 11 amino acids. Germline V CDR1 and CDR2: SGHDN, FVKESK. V lost 4 bases and J 6 bases, leaving 4 bases between the germline ends. The CDR3 loop is CASSRSNEQFF. The CDR3 DNA sequence: TGTGCCAGCAGCCGATCCAATGAGCAGTTCTTC. Based on the CDR3 plus reference TRBV14 and TRBJ2-1, the full variable domain is EAGVTQFPSHSVIEKGQTVTLRCDPISGHDNLYWYRRVMGKEIKFLLHFVKESKQDESGMPNNRFLAERTGGTYSTLKVQPAELEDSGVYFCASSRSNEQFFGPGTRLTVL.

Of note for this clonotype: Germline is not matched at one junction end, which may reflect a read error. The genes are TRBV6-5 and TRBJ1-4; TRBD1 agrees at 9 bases. The CDR3 length is 19 residues. Germline V lookup: CDR1 MNHEY, CDR2 SVGAGI. CDR3 DNA: TGTGCCAGCAGTCACTCGGATTCGGGACAGGGTTCAGCTAATGAAAAACTGTTTTTT. Residues: CASSHSDSGQGSANEKLFF.

This clonotype was observed a single time. The chain links TRBV6-1 to TRBJ1-2, with D maybe TRBD1 (6 bases). V lost 5 bases, J lost 4 bases, and 20 bases lay in between. The CDR3 covers 16 residues. CDR1 and CDR2 from the germline V gene are MNHNS and SASEGT. CDR3 in DNA: TGTGCCAGCAGTCTCAACCAGGCAGGGGAAGGCTATGGCTACACCTTC. It is translated as CASSLNQAGEGYGYTF.

By share, this clonotype ranks as medium-sized. The J gene is TRBJ2-5, the V gene TRBV29-1, with D possibly being TRBD1 (5 bases). CDR1 and CDR2 (germline): SQVTM, ANQGSEA. V lost 3 bases and J lost 3, with 11 bases in between. The CDR3 extends over 13 amino acids. Written as DNA, the CDR3 is TGCAGCGTTGACCTTTCAGGGAAAGAGACCCAGTACTTC. It yields the protein CSVDLSGKETQYF.

This clonotype was seen at least ten times. The rearrangement joins TRBV6-1 to TRBJ1-2; 7 nucleotides match TRBD1. This CDR3 has 13 residues. The germline CDR1 and CDR2 sequences are MNHNS and SASEGT. The trim removed 6 bases at V and 4 bases at J, leaving 5 bases unmatched. The CDR3 DNA follows: TGTGCCAGCAGGCCCGGGACAGCCTATGGCTACACCTTC. Translated: CASRPGTAYGYTF.

This clonotype has at least ten counts. This chain uses TRBV5-5 with TRBJ2-7; tentative D call: TRBD1 (5 bases). This CDR3 comprises 13 residues. Trimming cost V 4 bases and J 3 bases, with 11 bases left between them. Per germline, CDR1 SGHKS and CDR2 YYEKEE (reference sequence). The CDR3 sequence is CASSLGHNYEQYF. The CDR3 coding sequence is TGTGCCAGCAGCCTCGGACATAACTACGAGCAGTACTTC.

Many counts were recorded for this clonotype. A much bigger clone sits one base away, suggesting this may be a read error. CDR3 in DNA: TGCAGTGCTAGTAGGGGTGGGGGACAGGCCTATGGCTACACCTTC. As protein: CSASRGGGQAYGYTF. The chain uses TRBV20-1 and TRBJ1-2; TRBD1 agrees at 8 bases. The ends lost 3 bases at V and 4 bases at J; junction bases unmatched: 10. Germline lookup yields CDR1 DFQATT and CDR2 SNEGSKA (reference sequence). The CDR3 runs to 15 residues.

V and J are TRBV4-1 and TRBJ1-4; possibly TRBD1 for D (5 bases). The CDR3 is 15 residues long. Trimming left V 6 bases short and J 7 bases short, with 18 bases between. The germline V gene has CDR1 MGHRA and CDR2 YSYEKL. CDR3 sequence: CASSQSRVGSEKLFF. As DNA, the CDR3 is TGCGCCAGCAGTCAAAGCAGGGTGGGGAGTGAAAAACTGTTTTTT.

This clonotype has ten or more counts. The rearrangement joins TRBV7-6 to TRBJ2-7; 7 bases map to TRBD2. Germline CDR1 reads SGHVS; CDR2 reads FNYEAQ. The CDR3 consists of 13 residues. The V segment lost 1 base and the J segment 4 bases; nucleotides outside the gene matches: 1. Here the CDR3 DNA reads TGTGCCAGCAGCTTAGGGGGGGGATACGAGCAGTACTTC. It specifies CASSLGGGYEQYF.

This clonotype was detected many times. This sequence joins TRBV20-1 and TRBJ1-3, with 9 bases aligning to TRBD1. CDR1 DFQATT and CDR2 SNEGSKA come from the germline V gene (reference sequence). This CDR3 has 16 amino acids. V was clipped by 5 bases and J by 0 bases; unmatched bases: 8. In DNA form, the CDR3 reads TGCAGTGCTCGACCGGGACAGGGATACTCTGGAAACACCATATATTTT. It translates to CSARPGQGYSGNTIYF.

As concerns this clonotype: One end of the junction fails to match germline, which may point to a read error. This sequence joins TRBV20-1 and TRBJ1-1; possible D gene TRBD1, 5 bases. CDR1 is DFQATT, CDR2 SNEGSKA, per germline (reference sequence). There are 15 residues in the CDR3. CDR3 in amino acids: CSASGQGWLDTKAFF. The CDR3 DNA sequence: TGCAGTGCTAGTGGGCAGGGTTGGCTCGACACTAAAGCTTTCTTT.

Ten or more counts support this clonotype. The V gene is TRBV6-1, the J gene TRBJ2-7; 8 bases fit TRBD1. Germline trimming cut 6 bases from V and 7 bases from J; bases unmatched to any gene: 14. The CDR3 covers 15 residues. In germline, CDR1 is MNHNS, CDR2 SASEGT. In nucleotides, the CDR3 is TGTGCCAGCAGATCCAGCGCAGGGGGCTATCGGGAGCAGTACTTC. It is translated as CASRSSAGGYREQYF.

In this sample, this clonotype turned up many times. This chain uses TRBV7-6 with TRBJ2-1; a weak D match, TRBD2 (6 bases). This CDR3 region has 14 residues. V was trimmed by 4 bases and J by 10 bases, leaving 17 bases between them. Germline values: CDR1 SGHVS, CDR2 FNYEAQ. The chain's CDR3 is CASSSRDSRGEQFF. The CDR3 nucleotides read TGTGCCAGCAGCTCAAGGGACTCCCGGGGGGAGCAGTTCTTC.

This clonotype was seen ten or more times. The chain joins TRBV5-6 to TRBJ1-2; D might be TRBD1 (5 bases). This CDR3 spans 15 amino acids. Germline V gene lookup returns CDR1 SGHDT and CDR2 YYEEEE. Trimming shortened V by 3 bases and J by 2 bases, and 14 bases separated the two germline ends. Here the CDR3 DNA reads TGTGCCAGCAGCTCTGGGACGGCTTCCAACTATGGCTACACCTTC. As protein: CASSSGTASNYGYTF.

Regarding this clonotype: The junction differs from germline at one of its ends, possibly a read error. The rearrangement links TRBV29-1 to TRBJ2-1, with 10 bases identical to TRBD2. CDR1 is SQVTM and CDR2 is ANQGSEA in the germline V gene. The CDR3 extends over 14 amino acids. This CDR3 is CSVALAGVGNGQFF. Here the CDR3 DNA reads TGCAGCGTTGCTCTAGCGGGAGTGGGGAATGGGCAGTTCTTC.

This clonotype was recorded many times. The CDR3 region has the DNA TGCAGCGTTGCTAAGGGAGCTAGCGGGTTTGCTGAGCAGTTCTTC. This encodes CSVAKGASGFAEQFF. The chain has TRBV29-1 and TRBJ2-1; 8 nucleotides line up with TRBD2. J lost 9 bases, V lost 4 bases, and 14 bases had no gene match. CDR3 length equals 15 residues. CDR1 is SQVTM, CDR2 ANQGSEA, per germline.

A remark on this clonotype: A much more abundant neighbour one base away suggests this may be a read error. V usage is TRBV11-2 and J usage is TRBJ2-4, with 7 nucleotides matching TRBD2. J was trimmed by 1 base and V by 5 bases; bases with no gene match: 20. CDR1 is SGHAT, CDR2 FQNNGV, per germline. This CDR3 is 20 amino acids long. The CDR3 loop reads CASSPRSSASMGGAKNIQYF. The CDR3 nucleotides are TGTGCCAGCAGCCCCCGAAGTAGCGCGAGTATGGGGGGGGCCAAAAACATTCAGTACTTC.

This chain uses TRBV5-4 with TRBJ2-5; D perhaps matches TRBD1 (6 bases). The CDR3 is 15 amino acids. V shed 1 base and J shed 0 bases, with 10 bases lying between them. Germline lookup yields CDR1 SGHNT and CDR2 YYREEE (reference sequence). In DNA form, the CDR3 reads TGTGCCAGCAGCTTGATGGGGGCGTACCAAGAGACCCAGTACTTC. Translated, it gives CASSLMGAYQETQYF.

This clonotype occurred many times. This chain uses TRBV7-9 with TRBJ2-2; D is undetermined. V was pared by 5 bases and J by 7 bases, with 11 bases between. In germline, CDR1 is SEHNR, CDR2 FQNEAQ (reference sequence). The CDR3 has 13 amino acids. This chain's CDR3 is CASSPARIGELFF. In DNA form, the CDR3 reads TGTGCCAGCAGCCCAGCCCGAATCGGGGAGCTGTTTTTT.

This clonotype has a handful of counts. This chain links TRBV19 with TRBJ1-1, with D perhaps TRBD1 (5 bases). CDR1 LNHDA and CDR2 SQIVND come from the germline V gene (reference sequence). The CDR3 loop spans 12 amino acids. V dropped 9 bases and J dropped 3 bases, with 11 bases sitting between them. The CDR3 region has the DNA TGTGCCAGCTTCAGGGTATACACTGAAGCTTTCTTT. It yields the protein CASFRVYTEAFF.